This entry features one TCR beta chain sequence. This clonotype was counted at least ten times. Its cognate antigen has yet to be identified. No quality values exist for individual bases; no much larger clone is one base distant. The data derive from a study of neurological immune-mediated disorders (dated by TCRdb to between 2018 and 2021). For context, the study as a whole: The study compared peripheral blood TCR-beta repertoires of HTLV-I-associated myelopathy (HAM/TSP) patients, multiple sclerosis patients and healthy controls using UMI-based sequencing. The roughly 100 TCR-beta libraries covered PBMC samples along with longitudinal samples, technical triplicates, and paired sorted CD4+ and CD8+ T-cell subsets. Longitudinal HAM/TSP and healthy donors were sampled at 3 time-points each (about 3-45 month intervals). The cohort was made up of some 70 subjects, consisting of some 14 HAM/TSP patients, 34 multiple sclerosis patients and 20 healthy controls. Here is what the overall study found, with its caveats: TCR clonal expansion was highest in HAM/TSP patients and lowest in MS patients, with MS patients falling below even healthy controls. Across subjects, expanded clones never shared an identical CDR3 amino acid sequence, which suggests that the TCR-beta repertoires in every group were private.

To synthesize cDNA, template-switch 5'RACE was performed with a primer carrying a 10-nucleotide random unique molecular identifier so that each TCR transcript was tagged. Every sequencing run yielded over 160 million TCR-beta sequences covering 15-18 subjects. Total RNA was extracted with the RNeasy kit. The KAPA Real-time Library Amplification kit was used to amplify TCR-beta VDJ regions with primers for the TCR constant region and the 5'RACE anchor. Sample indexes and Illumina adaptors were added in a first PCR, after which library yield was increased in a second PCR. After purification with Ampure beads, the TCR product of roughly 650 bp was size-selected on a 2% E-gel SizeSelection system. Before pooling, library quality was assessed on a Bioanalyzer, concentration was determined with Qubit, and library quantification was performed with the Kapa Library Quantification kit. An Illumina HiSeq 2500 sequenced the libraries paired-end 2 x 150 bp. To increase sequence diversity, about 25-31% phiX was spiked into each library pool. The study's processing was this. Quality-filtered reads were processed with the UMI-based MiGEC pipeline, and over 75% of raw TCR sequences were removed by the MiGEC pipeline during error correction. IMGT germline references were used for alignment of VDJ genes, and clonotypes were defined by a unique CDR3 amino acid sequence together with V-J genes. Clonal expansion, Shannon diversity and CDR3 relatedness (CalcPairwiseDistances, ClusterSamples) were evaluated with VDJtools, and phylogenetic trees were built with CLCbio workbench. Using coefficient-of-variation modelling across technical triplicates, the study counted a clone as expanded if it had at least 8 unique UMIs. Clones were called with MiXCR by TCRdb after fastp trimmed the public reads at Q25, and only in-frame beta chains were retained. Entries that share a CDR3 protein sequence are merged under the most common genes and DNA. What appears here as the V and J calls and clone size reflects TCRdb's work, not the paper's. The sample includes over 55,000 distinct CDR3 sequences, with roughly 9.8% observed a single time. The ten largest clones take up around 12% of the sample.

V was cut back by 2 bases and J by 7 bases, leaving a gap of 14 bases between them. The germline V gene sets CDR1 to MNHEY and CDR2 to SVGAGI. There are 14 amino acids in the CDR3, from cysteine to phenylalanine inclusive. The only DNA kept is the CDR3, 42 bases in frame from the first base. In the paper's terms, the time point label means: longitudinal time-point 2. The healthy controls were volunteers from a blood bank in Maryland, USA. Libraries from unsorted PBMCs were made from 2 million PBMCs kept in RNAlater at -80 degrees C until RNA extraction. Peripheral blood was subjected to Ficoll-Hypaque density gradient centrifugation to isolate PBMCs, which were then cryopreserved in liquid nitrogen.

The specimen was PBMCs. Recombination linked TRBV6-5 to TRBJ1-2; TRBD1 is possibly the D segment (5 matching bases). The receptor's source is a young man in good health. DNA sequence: TGTGCCAGCAGTTACGACAGAGGAGTGTTTGGCTACACCTTC. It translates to CASSYDRGVFGYTF.